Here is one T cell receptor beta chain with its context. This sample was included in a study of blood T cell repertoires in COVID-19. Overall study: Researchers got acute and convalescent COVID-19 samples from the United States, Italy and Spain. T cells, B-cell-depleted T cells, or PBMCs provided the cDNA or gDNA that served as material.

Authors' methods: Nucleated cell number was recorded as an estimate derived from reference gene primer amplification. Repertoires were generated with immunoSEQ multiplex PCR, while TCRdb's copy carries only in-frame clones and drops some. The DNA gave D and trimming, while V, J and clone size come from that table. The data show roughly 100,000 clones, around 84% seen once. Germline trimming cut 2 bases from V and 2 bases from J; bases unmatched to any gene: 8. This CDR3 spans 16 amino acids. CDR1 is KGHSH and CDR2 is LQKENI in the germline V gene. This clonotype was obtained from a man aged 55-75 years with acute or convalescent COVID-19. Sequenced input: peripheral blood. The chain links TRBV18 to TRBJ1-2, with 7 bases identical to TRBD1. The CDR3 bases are TGTGCCAGCTCACCATCCCAACCGGGACAGAACTATGGCTACACCTTC. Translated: CASSPSQPGQNYGYTF.